A selection of T cell receptor beta chains follows, all from one sample in a study of blood T cell repertoires in COVID-19. The method was immunoSEQ multiplex PCR; TCRdb's version includes in-frame clones alone and lacks a portion of them. The table lists approximately 300,000 clones, roughly nine tenths of them singletons, with 2.2% in the top ten. Material: peripheral blood. These receptors all stem from a woman aged 50 to 65 who had recovered from COVID-19. The CDR3 runs from the conserved cysteine through the conserved F or W. D genes are given only for firm matches. Expanded clones are given a class, and other clones once, few, many or no size at all.

>TRBJ2-1|.|.|TRBV25-1
CASSEWGTHNEQFF
TGTGCCAGCAGTGAATGGGGGACACACAATGAGCAGTTCTTC
>TRBJ2-3|.|TRBD1|TRBV6-2/TRBV6-3
CASSYSPGQGRRFTDTQYF
TGTGCCAGCAGTTACTCGCCGGGACAGGGTCGGAGATTCACAGATACGCAGTATTTT
>TRBJ1-3|.|TRBD1|TRBV29-1
CSVEKTGTGDSGNTIYF
TGCAGCGTTGAAAAGACCGGGACAGGGGACTCTGGAAACACCATATATTTT
>TRBJ2-5|.|TRBD1|TRBV7-6
CASSLSAPGGLRRETQYF
TGTGCCAGCAGCTTATCAGCCCCAGGGGGCTTAAGAAGAGAGACCCAGTACTTC
>TRBJ2-1|.|TRBD2|TRBV12-3/TRBV12-4
CASVRAGGRQFF
TGTGCCAGTGTGAGGGCGGGGGGGCGGCAGTTCTTC
>TRBJ1-2|.|TRBD1|TRBV6-5
CASNSGTGYFYGYTF
TGTGCCAGCAACTCCGGGACAGGATACTTCTATGGCTACACCTTC
>TRBJ2-5|.|.|TRBV7-2
CASKGGGETQYF
TGTGCCAGCAAGGGGGGAGGGGAGACCCAGTACTTC
>TRBJ1-5|.|.|TRBV28
CASSLPRGGFSLNQPQHF
TGTGCCAGCAGTTTGCCCCGTGGGGGCTTTTCCTTAAATCAGCCCCAGCATTTT
>TRBJ2-7|.|.|TRBV3-1/TRBV3-2
CASSQDSLERYEQYF
TGTGCCAGCAGCCAAGATTCCCTGGAGCGCTACGAGCAGTACTTC
>TRBJ1-1|.|TRBD1|TRBV4-2
CASSQGQGARNTEAFF
TGTGCCAGCAGCCAAGGGCAGGGGGCAAGGAACACTGAAGCTTTCTTT
>TRBJ2-7|.|.|TRBV7-2
CASSLDPSSYEQYF
TGTGCCAGCAGCTTAGACCCTAGCTCCTACGAGCAGTACTTC
>TRBJ2-1|.|.|TRBV6-5
CASSSLLTNYNEQFF
TGTGCCAGCAGTTCCCTTTTGACAAATTACAATGAGCAGTTCTTC
>TRBJ2-3|.|.|TRBV19
CASSIGRADTQYF
TGTGCCAGTAGTATTGGCAGGGCAGATACGCAGTATTTT
>TRBJ1-1|.|TRBD1|TRBV28
CASRTQGASTEAFF
TGTGCCAGCAGGACACAGGGGGCGAGCACTGAAGCTTTCTTT
>TRBJ1-6|.|.|TRBV19
CASRRTDPNSPLHF
TGTGCCAGTAGGAGGACAGATCCTAATTCACCCCTCCACTTT
>TRBJ1-1|large|.|TRBV6-9
CASTTPRFGEDTEAFF
TGTGCCAGCACCACCCCCCGGTTCGGGGAAGACACTGAAGCTTTCTTT
>TRBJ2-2|.|.|TRBV11-2
CASSLGAIGAGELFF
TGTGCCAGCAGCTTGGGGGCTATAGGCGCCGGGGAGCTGTTTTTT
>TRBJ2-2|.|.|TRBV5-6
CASSLVWGHEDTGELFF
TGTGCCAGCAGCTTGGTTTGGGGACACGAGGACACCGGGGAGCTGTTTTTT
>TRBJ1-3|.|TRBD1|TRBV5-1
CASSLLEGQGAAGNTIYF
TGCGCCAGCAGCTTACTCGAAGGCCAGGGGGCTGCTGGAAACACCATATATTTT
>TRBJ1-6|.|TRBD1|TRBV6-5
CASSYSTGDSPLHF
TGTGCCAGCAGTTACTCGACAGGGGACTCACCCCTCCACTTT
>TRBJ2-5|.|TRBD1|TRBV29-1
CSVYRGETQYF
TGCAGCGTATACAGGGGGGAGACCCAGTACTTC
>TRBJ2-7|.|TRBD2|TRBV7-2
CASSSRDYIAYEQYF
TGTGCCAGCAGCTCACGGGACTACATCGCCTACGAGCAGTACTTC
>TRBJ2-2|once|.|TRBV28
CASSLRGRSGELFF
TGTGCCAGCAGCCTAAGGGGCAGATCCGGGGAGCTGTTTTTT
>TRBJ2-7|.|.|TRBV18
CASSPRGTPSYEQYF
TGTGCCAGCTCACCACGAGGAACACCCTCCTACGAGCAGTACTTC
>TRBJ1-4|.|.|TRBV5-4
CASSFGGTMVNEKLFF
TGTGCCAGCAGCTTTGGGGGGACGATGGTTAATGAAAAACTGTTTTTT
>TRBJ2-1|.|.|TRBV6-5
CASSYRENREQFF
TGTGCCAGCAGTTACAGAGAGAATCGTGAGCAGTTCTTC
>TRBJ2-7|.|.|TRBV28
CASSSPFTISYEQYF
TGTGCCAGCAGTTCTCCTTTTACTATATCCTACGAGCAGTACTTC
>TRBJ1-2|.|.|TRBV15
CATSSERGNYGYTF
TGTGCCACCAGCAGTGAGCGGGGGAACTATGGCTACACCTTC
>TRBJ1-2|.|TRBD1|TRBV5-4
CASSLANGDSYGYTF
TGTGCCAGCAGCTTGGCAAATGGGGACAGCTATGGCTACACCTTC
>TRBJ1-1|.|.|TRBV5-5
CASSLWQSVNTEAFF
TGTGCCAGCAGCTTGTGGCAGTCTGTGAACACTGAAGCTTTCTTT
>TRBJ2-1|.|.|TRBV7-8
CASSLMRHPSGEQFF
TGTGCCAGCAGCTTAATGAGGCATCCCTCGGGTGAGCAGTTCTTC
>TRBJ2-1|.|.|TRBV5-1
CASHGLSARSYNEQFF
TGCGCCAGCCATGGGTTAAGCGCACGCTCCTACAATGAGCAGTTCTTC
>TRBJ1-2|.|TRBD1|TRBV6-5
CASRWGAGGIKGYTF
TGTGCCAGCAGGTGGGGGGCAGGGGGCATCAAGGGCTACACCTTC
>TRBJ2-1|.|.|TRBV28
CASSGQGIYNEQFF
TGTGCCAGCAGCGGGCAGGGGATATACAATGAGCAGTTCTTC
>TRBJ2-1|.|.|TRBV19
CASSPGVSYNEQFF
TGTGCCAGTAGTCCAGGGGTCTCCTACAATGAGCAGTTCTTC
>TRBJ1-1|few|TRBD1|TRBV6-1
CASSEVAGTGNTEAFF
TGTGCCAGCAGTGAAGTTGCCGGGACAGGGAACACTGAAGCTTTCTTT
>TRBJ2-1|.|TRBD1|TRBV2
CASRLGDSQFF
TGTGCCAGCAGATTAGGGGACAGTCAATTCTTC
>TRBJ2-3|.|TRBD2|TRBV3-1/TRBV3-2
CASSQDAPGSGIPIELTDTQYF
TGTGCCAGCAGCCAAGATGCCCCCGGTAGCGGGATCCCCATCGAATTGACAGATACGCAGTATTTT
>TRBJ1-5|few|.|TRBV7-2
CASSWRLNQPQHF
TGTGCCAGCAGCTGGAGATTGAATCAGCCCCAGCATTTT
>TRBJ1-3|.|TRBD1|TRBV18
CASSLSLQGAGNTIYF
TGTGCCAGCTCCCTATCCCTCCAGGGGGCTGGAAACACCATATATTTT
>TRBJ1-1|.|.|TRBV11-3
CASSLGNGVDTEAFF
TGTGCCAGCAGCCTAGGGAACGGGGTGGACACTGAAGCTTTCTTT
>TRBJ2-1|.|TRBD2|TRBV7-2
CASSWTSGRSNEQFF
TGTGCCAGCAGCTGGACTAGCGGGAGAAGTAATGAGCAGTTCTTC
>TRBJ2-1|few|.|TRBV7-3
CASTYPASGNEQFF
TGTGCCAGCACTTACCCGGCCAGCGGAAATGAGCAGTTCTTC
>TRBJ2-1|.|TRBD2|TRBV7-3
CASSPTGSGRGKQFF
TGTGCCAGCAGTCCAACGGGTAGCGGGAGGGGGAAGCAGTTCTTC
>TRBJ2-3|.|.|TRBV2
CASSDRGPDTQYF
TGTGCCAGCAGTGATAGGGGCCCAGATACGCAGTATTTT
>TRBJ1-2|once|.|TRBV7-2
CASSLESLRGTFSGYGYTF
TGTGCCAGCAGCTTAGAATCCCTCCGAGGAACCTTCTCTGGCTATGGCTACACCTTC
>TRBJ2-7|.|TRBD2|TRBV6-2/TRBV6-3
CASSLQGLARSYEQYF
TGTGCCAGCAGCCTCCAGGGACTAGCGCGTAGCTACGAGCAGTACTTC
>TRBJ1-3|.|TRBD1|TRBV9
CASSGYYRGYSGNTIYF
TGTGCCAGCAGCGGTTACTACAGGGGTTACTCCGGAAACACCATATATTTT
>TRBJ1-4|.|TRBD1|TRBV5-1
CASSPSGTGVEKLFF
TGCGCCAGCAGCCCTTCCGGGACAGGGGTTGAAAAACTGTTTTTT
>TRBJ2-1|.|TRBD2|TRBV7-2
CASSTRLAGSYNEQFF
TGTGCCAGCAGCACCCGACTAGCGGGCTCCTACAATGAGCAGTTCTTC